The source of this T cell receptor (beta chain) is a study of identifying expanded T cells in peripheral blood. Germline V gene sequence: CDR1 SGHTA, CDR2 FQGNSA. This CDR3 comprises 16 residues. The V and J ends lost 0 bases and 8 bases respectively, with 16 bases between them. TCRdb's table, derived via immunoSEQ multiplex PCR, lists solely in-frame clones and lacks some. The sample carries approximately 50,000 clones, about 80% recorded once. This TCR derives from a person between 18 and 75 years old in good health. Sequenced sample: blood. The chain carries TRBV7-2 and TRBJ2-2; a weak D match, TRBD1 (6 bases). This CDR3 is CASSLAPQGLKGELFF. The CDR3 coding sequence is TGTGCCAGCAGCTTAGCACCACAGGGCCTTAAAGGGGAGCTGTTTTTT.